This T cell receptor beta chain was identified in a study of blood T cell repertoires in COVID-19. Sequencing was performed with immunoSEQ multiplex PCR; in TCRdb, only in-frame clones are kept and a portion is missing. The data hold roughly 300,000 clones, with 80% to 90% observed a single time. The germline CDR1 and CDR2 sequences are MNHEY and SMNVEV (reference sequence). The CDR3 covers 15 residues. V gave up 8 bases and J gave up 3 bases, with 20 bases separating them. The chain has TRBV27 and TRBJ2-7, with D tentatively TRBD2 (6 bases). This clonotype originated in a woman between 40 and 55 years old with acute COVID-19. The sample consisted of PBMCs or T cells enriched from blood (not recorded which). As DNA, the CDR3 is TGTGCCAGCTCCCCCCTCCGGACTACGGTCTACGAGCAGTACTTC. It codes for CASSPLRTTVYEQYF.